The rows below give T cell receptor beta chains drawn from one sample of a study of control samples from healthy donors and cancer patients. Method: immunoSEQ multiplex PCR; TCRdb's copy keeps in-frame clones and lacks some. The table records 200,000 to 250,000 clones, about 95% of them present only once. Material for sequencing was blood. The source is a man between 50 and 59 years old in good health. Each CDR3 is given with its conserved first and last residue. The D gene is left open where the match is weak. Size values are once, few and many counts, or a class for expanded clones, and some rows have none.

j_gene	d_gene	v_gene	abundance	CDR3aa	CDR3nt
TRBJ2-3	.	TRBV2	.	CASSPPADTQYF	TGTGCCAGCAGTCCTCCGGCAGATACGCAGTATTTT
TRBJ2-3	.	TRBV24-1	.	CATSDPQLSTDTQYF	TGTGCCACCAGTGATCCGCAGCTAAGCACAGATACGCAGTATTTT
TRBJ2-5	.	TRBV20-1	.	CSARRSEAQYF	TGCAGTGCTAGACGCTCAGAGGCCCAGTACTTC
TRBJ2-2	.	TRBV5-6	.	CASSNSSGRTGELFF	TGTGCCAGCAGCAATAGTTCCGGTCGGACCGGGGAGCTGTTTTTT
TRBJ2-1	.	TRBV27	.	CASSFVDVSYNEQFF	TGTGCCAGCAGTTTTGTGGACGTATCCTACAATGAGCAGTTCTTC
TRBJ2-1	TRBD2	TRBV29-1	.	CSVEVAVFAGEDEQFF	TGCAGCGTTGAAGTAGCGGTCTTCGCGGGGGAGGATGAGCAGTTCTTC
TRBJ1-4	TRBD1	TRBV9	once	CASSAPGTGAEKLFF	TGTGCCAGCAGCGCCCCCGGGACAGGGGCTGAAAAACTGTTTTTT
TRBJ1-5	.	TRBV24-1	.	CATSLSTLNQPQHF	TGTGCCACCAGCCTTAGTACCCTCAATCAGCCCCAGCATTTT
TRBJ1-1	.	TRBV29-1	.	CSVEVTQGTEAFF	TGCAGCGTTGAAGTGACGCAGGGTACTGAAGCTTTCTTT
TRBJ2-5	.	TRBV24-1	.	CATSDSGLQETQYF	TGTGCCACCAGTGACTCGGGACTTCAAGAGACCCAGTACTTC
TRBJ2-5	.	TRBV9	.	CASSVTGGRETQYF	TGTGCCAGCAGCGTAACGGGGGGCCGGGAGACCCAGTACTTC
TRBJ2-1	.	TRBV20-1	.	CSARDGAEQFF	TGCAGTGCTAGGGACGGGGCTGAGCAGTTCTTC
TRBJ2-2	TRBD1	TRBV5-1	.	CASSPDRLGTGELFF	TGCGCCAGCAGCCCGGACAGGTTAGGCACCGGGGAGCTGTTTTTT
TRBJ1-2	.	TRBV5-1	.	CASSLGGDAYGYTF	TGCGCCAGCAGCCTGGGGGGGGATGCCTATGGCTACACCTTC
TRBJ1-1	.	TRBV19	.	CASSLQGWTEAFF	TGTGCCAGTAGCCTCCAGGGGTGGACTGAAGCTTTCTTT
TRBJ1-5	.	TRBV24-1	.	CATRGPGAENQPQHF	TGTGCCACCCGGGGACCAGGGGCTGAGAATCAGCCCCAGCATTTT
TRBJ2-1	TRBD2	TRBV5-1	once	CASSFTAGLAGGSSYNEQFF	TGCGCCAGCAGCTTCACCGCAGGACTAGCGGGGGGCTCCTCCTACAATGAGCAGTTCTTC
TRBJ2-2	TRBD1	TRBV10-1	.	CASSESDRVDGELFF	TGCGCCAGCAGTGAGTCCGACAGGGTCGACGGGGAGCTGTTTTTT
TRBJ1-6	.	TRBV9	.	CASSAMTYNSPLHF	TGTGCCAGCAGCGCCATGACCTATAATTCACCCCTCCACTTT
TRBJ2-1	.	TRBV5-1	.	CASSFTDSSYNEQFF	TGCGCCAGCAGCTTCACCGATAGCTCCTACAATGAGCAGTTCTTC
TRBJ2-1	TRBD1	TRBV5-1	.	CASYGQGANNEQFF	TGCGCCAGCTACGGACAGGGGGCCAACAATGAGCAGTTCTTC
TRBJ2-3	.	TRBV14	few	CASSSQGLSTDTQYF	TGTGCCAGCAGCTCACAGGGACTTAGCACAGATACGCAGTATTTT
TRBJ1-4	.	TRBV7-2	.	CASSPAANEKLFF	TGTGCCAGCAGCCCCGCCGCTAATGAAAAACTGTTTTTT
TRBJ1-4	TRBD1	TRBV5-1	.	CASSRNTGGIEKLFF	TGCGCCAGCAGCCGAAACACAGGGGGCATTGAAAAACTGTTTTTT
TRBJ1-1	.	TRBV2	.	CASTPLEKRGRAFF	TGTGCCAGCACTCCCCTCGAAAAGCGGGGCAGAGCTTTCTTT
TRBJ2-2	.	TRBV10-2	.	CASSRGGLNTGELFF	TGCGCCAGCTCTCGAGGCGGACTGAACACCGGGGAGCTGTTTTTT
TRBJ2-1	.	TRBV25-1	.	CASSERRPRDEQFF	TGTGCCAGCAGTGAAAGACGGCCCAGGGATGAGCAGTTCTTC
TRBJ1-4	.	TRBV7-9	.	CASSRAVEKLFF	TGTGCCAGCAGCCGTGCCGTGGAAAAACTGTTTTTT
TRBJ2-7	TRBD1	TRBV25-1	.	CASSGSRGTGSPYEQYF	TGTGCCAGCAGTGGGTCGAGAGGGACAGGGAGTCCCTACGAGCAGTACTTC
TRBJ1-5	TRBD1	TRBV27	.	CASRGQGNQPQHF	TGTGCCAGCAGGGGACAGGGGAATCAGCCCCAGCATTTT
TRBJ2-5	.	TRBV5-1	.	CASSLAQGHSRTQYF	TGCGCCAGCAGCTTGGCCCAGGGACACTCCCGGACCCAGTACTTC
TRBJ2-3	TRBD2	TRBV5-1	.	CASSSGTSGGGDTQYF	TGCGCCAGCAGCTCCGGGACTAGCGGGGGTGGAGATACGCAGTATTTT
TRBJ2-1	TRBD1	TRBV19	.	CASSRTGLNNEQFF	TGTGCCAGTAGTAGGACAGGGTTGAACAATGAGCAGTTCTTC
TRBJ1-1	TRBD1	TRBV2	few	CASLNTGTAPFF	TGTGCCAGCCTGAATACCGGGACAGCCCCTTTCTTT
TRBJ2-7	TRBD1	TRBV28	.	CASSLPGQVYEQYF	TGTGCCAGCAGTTTACCTGGACAGGTCTACGAGCAGTACTTC
TRBJ2-7	TRBD2	TRBV3-1/TRBV3-2	.	CASSLSGGAEQYF	TGTGCCAGCAGCCTATCCGGGGGGGCCGAGCAGTACTTC
TRBJ1-5	TRBD1	TRBV7-2	.	CASRKDRAIYQPQHF	TGTGCCAGCCGCAAAGACAGGGCGATATATCAGCCCCAGCATTTT
TRBJ1-6	.	TRBV10-3	.	CAISEGQGIYNSPLHF	TGTGCCATCAGTGAGGGTCAAGGCATCTATAATTCACCCCTCCACTTT
TRBJ1-5	.	TRBV6-6	.	CASTNIGHQPQHF	TGTGCCAGCACCAACATAGGGCATCAGCCCCAGCATTTT
TRBJ1-6	TRBD1	TRBV7-6	.	CASSPGQSYNSPLHF	TGTGCCAGCAGCCCGGGACAGTCGTATAATTCACCCCTCCACTTT
TRBJ1-1	TRBD1	TRBV4-2	.	CASSQAGGVGTEAFF	TGTGCCAGCAGCCAAGCAGGGGGCGTCGGCACTGAAGCTTTCTTT
TRBJ2-5	.	TRBV2	.	CASSSQGTETQYF	TGTGCCAGCAGTTCCCAGGGAACGGAGACCCAGTACTTC
TRBJ2-7	TRBD1	TRBV28	.	CASSRTGHSYEQYF	TGTGCCAGCAGTCGGACAGGGCACTCCTACGAGCAGTACTTC
TRBJ1-2	.	TRBV6-1	.	CASSESLGAGYGYTF	TGTGCCAGCAGTGAATCTTTGGGAGCCGGTTATGGCTACACCTTC
TRBJ2-2	TRBD2	TRBV20-1	.	CSASPLAGGTNTGELFF	TGCAGTGCTAGTCCCCTAGCGGGGGGTACAAACACCGGGGAGCTGTTTTTT
TRBJ2-1	.	TRBV11-1	.	CASSFGTIYNEQFF	TGTGCCAGCAGCTTCGGGACAATCTACAATGAGCAGTTCTTC
TRBJ1-1	.	TRBV20-1	.	CSASRASNTEAFF	TGCAGTGCTAGTCGGGCCTCGAACACTGAAGCTTTCTTT
TRBJ2-5	.	TRBV29-1	once	CSVVGQKTQYF	TGCAGCGTTGTCGGACAGAAGACCCAGTACTTC
TRBJ1-1	.	TRBV18	.	CASSPNLNTEAFF	TGTGCCAGCTCACCTAACCTGAACACTGAAGCTTTCTTT
TRBJ1-4	TRBD1	TRBV5-1	.	CASSLSGTANEKLFF	TGCGCCAGCAGCCTGAGCGGGACAGCTAATGAAAAACTGTTTTTT
TRBJ1-1	TRBD1	TRBV27	.	CASSPPLTGVRTEAFF	TGTGCCAGCAGTCCGCCTTTGACAGGGGTTCGCACTGAAGCTTTCTTT
TRBJ2-3	TRBD2	TRBV7-7	.	CASSPIAGGLGTDTQYF	TGTGCTAGCAGCCCCATAGCGGGGGGGCTTGGCACAGATACGCAGTATTTT
TRBJ2-5	.	TRBV4-2	.	CASSQKGGIPHQETQYF	TGTGCCAGCAGCCAAAAAGGAGGGATCCCCCACCAAGAGACCCAGTACTTC
TRBJ2-1	TRBD1	TRBV10-3	.	CAGGRDRGGYEQFF	TGTGCCGGCGGTCGGGACAGGGGCGGCTATGAGCAGTTCTTC
TRBJ1-3	.	TRBV12-5	.	CASGYSSGNTIYF	TGTGCTAGTGGGTATAGCTCTGGAAACACCATATATTTT
TRBJ1-4	TRBD1	TRBV28	few	CASRWTGGSTNEKLFF	TGTGCCAGCAGGTGGACAGGGGGCTCCACTAATGAAAAACTGTTTTTT
TRBJ2-1	TRBD1	TRBV2	.	CASSTRTGGDEQFF	TGTGCCAGCAGTACGCGGACAGGGGGCGATGAGCAGTTCTTC
TRBJ1-4	.	TRBV4-3	.	CASSQELELKKLFF	TGCGCCAGCAGCCAAGAATTGGAATTGAAGAAACTGTTTTTT
TRBJ1-5	TRBD1	TRBV2	once	CASSESLGTGNNQPQHF	TGTGCCAGCAGTGAATCCCTTGGGACAGGAAACAATCAGCCCCAGCATTTT
TRBJ1-3	.	TRBV11-2	.	CASSLDQNTIYF	TGTGCCAGCAGCTTAGATCAGAACACCATATATTTT